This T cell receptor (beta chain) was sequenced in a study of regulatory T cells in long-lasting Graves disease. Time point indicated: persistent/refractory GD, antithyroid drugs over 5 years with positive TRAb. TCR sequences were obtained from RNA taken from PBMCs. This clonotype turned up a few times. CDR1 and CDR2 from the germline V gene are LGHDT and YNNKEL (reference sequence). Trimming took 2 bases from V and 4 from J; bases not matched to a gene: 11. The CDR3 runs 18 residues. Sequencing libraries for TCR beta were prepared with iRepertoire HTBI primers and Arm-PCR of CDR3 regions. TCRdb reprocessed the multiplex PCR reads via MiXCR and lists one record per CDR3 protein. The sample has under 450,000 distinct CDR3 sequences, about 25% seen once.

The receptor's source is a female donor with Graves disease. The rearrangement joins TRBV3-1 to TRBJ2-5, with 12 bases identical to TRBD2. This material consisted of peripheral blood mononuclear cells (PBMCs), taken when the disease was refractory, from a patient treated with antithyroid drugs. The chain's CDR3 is CASSQPRGRTSGIETQYF. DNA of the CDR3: TGTGCCAGCAGCCAACCCAGGGGGAGGACTAGCGGGATAGAGACCCAGTACTTC.